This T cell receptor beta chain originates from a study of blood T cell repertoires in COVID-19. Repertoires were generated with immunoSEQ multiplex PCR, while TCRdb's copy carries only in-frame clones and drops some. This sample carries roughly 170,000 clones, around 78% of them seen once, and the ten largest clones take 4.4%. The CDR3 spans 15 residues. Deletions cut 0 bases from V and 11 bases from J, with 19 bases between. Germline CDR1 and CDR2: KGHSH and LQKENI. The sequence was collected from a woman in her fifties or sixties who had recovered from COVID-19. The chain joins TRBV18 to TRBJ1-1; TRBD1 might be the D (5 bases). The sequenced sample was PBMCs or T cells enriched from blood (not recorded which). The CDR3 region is CASSPPNSGNGSAFF. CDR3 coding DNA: TGTGCCAGCTCACCACCGAATTCAGGGAATGGGTCGGCTTTCTTT.